A selection of T cell receptor beta chains follows, all from one sample in a study of shared clonotypes between healthy human individuals. Profiling relied on immunoSEQ multiplex PCR, and the TCRdb table lists in-frame clones only, not all of them. The sample holds roughly 2,000,000 clones, less than 95% seen once. The sample taken for sequencing was naive CD8+ T cells sorted from blood. The origin of the receptors is a young man in good health. Each CDR3 is given with its conserved first and last residue. D genes are given only for firm matches. Size tells how often a clone was seen (once, few, many) or the class of an expanded clone, and some rows leave it out.

clone size | J gene | V gene | D gene | CDR3 length | CDR3 protein | CDR3 DNA
- | TRBJ2-2 | TRBV4-1 | - | 16 | CASSLSGATFTGELFF | TGCGCCAGCAGCCTCAGCGGAGCAACGTTCACCGGGGAGCTGTTTTTT
- | TRBJ2-6 | TRBV27 | - | 15 | CASSLVGDGANVLTF | TGTGCCAGCAGTTTAGTGGGCGATGGGGCCAACGTCCTGACTTTC
once | TRBJ2-7 | TRBV9 | TRBD2 | 17 | CASSPSQGSGSSYEQYF | TGTGCCAGCAGCCCATCACAGGGCAGCGGGAGCTCCTACGAGCAGTACTTC
once | TRBJ1-5 | TRBV7-9 | - | 15 | CASSPDLGGGQPQHF | TGTGCCAGCAGCCCCGACCTCGGGGGGGGACAGCCCCAGCATTTT
- | TRBJ2-2 | TRBV4-3 | TRBD2 | 18 | CASSQDRVAGAGTGELFF | TGCGCCAGCAGCCAAGATCGAGTGGCGGGAGCGGGCACCGGGGAGCTGTTTTTT
- | TRBJ1-2 | TRBV5-4 | - | 13 | CASSSRGGTGYTF | TGTGCCAGCAGCTCAAGGGGGGGTACTGGCTACACCTTC
- | TRBJ2-4 | TRBV5-4 | TRBD2 | 16 | CASSLASGEPKNIQYF | TGTGCCAGCAGCTTGGCGAGCGGGGAGCCCAAAAACATTCAGTACTTC
- | TRBJ2-7 | TRBV6-1 | TRBD1 | 15 | CASSADRGLSYEQYF | TGTGCCAGCAGTGCGGACAGGGGGCTGTCCTACGAGCAGTACTTC
- | TRBJ2-5 | TRBV27 | - | 15 | CASSPDTDHQETQYF | TGTGCCAGCAGTCCAGACACCGACCACCAAGAGACCCAGTACTTC
- | TRBJ2-7 | TRBV19 | - | 13 | CASSIGPRYEQYF | TGTGCCAGTAGTATTGGACCGCGCTACGAGCAGTACTTC
- | TRBJ2-7 | TRBV4-1 | - | 15 | CASSQVGDSSYEQYF | TGCGCCAGCAGCCAAGTTGGGGACTCCTCCTACGAGCAGTACTTC
- | TRBJ2-7 | TRBV27 | - | 14 | CASSLTGIQYEQYF | TGTGCCAGCAGTTTGACCGGGATCCAGTACGAGCAGTACTTC
- | TRBJ1-6 | TRBV19 | TRBD1 | 16 | CASSRGDSSYNSPLHF | TGTGCCAGTAGTAGGGGGGACAGCTCCTATAATTCACCCCTCCACTTT
- | TRBJ2-3 | TRBV7-9 | - | 14 | CASSLALGADTQYF | TGTGCCAGCAGCTTAGCGCTTGGGGCGGATACGCAGTATTTT
few | TRBJ1-2 | TRBV6-5 | - | 14 | CASSPSWAADGYTF | TGTGCCAGCAGCCCTTCTTGGGCCGCGGATGGCTACACCTTC
- | TRBJ2-7 | TRBV5-5 | TRBD1 | 15 | CASSRGQGDSYEQYF | TGTGCCAGCAGCCGCGGACAGGGAGACTCCTACGAGCAGTACTTC
- | TRBJ2-1 | TRBV12-5 | - | 13 | CASGPAAANEQFF | TGTGCTAGTGGTCCCGCGGCTGCGAATGAGCAGTTCTTC
- | TRBJ2-2 | TRBV27 | TRBD2 | 19 | CASSKGLAGFRANTGELFF | TGTGCCAGCAGCAAGGGACTAGCGGGGTTTCGCGCGAACACCGGGGAGCTGTTTTTT
- | TRBJ1-3 | TRBV4-1 | - | 15 | CASSQDAVSGNTIYF | TGCGCCAGCAGCCAAGACGCAGTCTCTGGAAACACCATATATTTT
- | TRBJ1-1 | TRBV18 | TRBD1 | 16 | CASSPAGGLRNTEAFF | TGTGCCAGCTCACCGGCAGGGGGGTTGAGGAACACTGAAGCTTTCTTT
- | TRBJ2-7 | TRBV27 | TRBD2 | 16 | CASSHLGASGGLEQYF | TGTGCCAGCAGTCATCTTGGGGCTAGCGGGGGCCTTGAGCAGTACTTC
- | TRBJ2-7 | TRBV4-1 | - | 14 | CASSQESRGYLAYF | TGCGCCAGCAGCCAAGAGTCGAGGGGCTACCTCGCGTACTTC
- | TRBJ2-7 | TRBV6-1 | - | 13 | CASSEGTLYEQYF | TGTGCCAGCAGTGAGGGGACACTCTACGAGCAGTACTTC